This T cell receptor beta chain was documented in a study of T cells in Graves' hyperthyroidism and ophthalmopathy. Study observations and caveats: Ophthalmopathy prediction by the model preceded onset by a median about 6 months.

This clonotype was counted ten times or more. As yet, its antigen is unknown. In germline, CDR1 is SNHLY, CDR2 FYNNEI. Trimming removed 8 bases at V and 5 bases at J, with 10 bases between. CDR3 length: 12 residues. Template material for amplifying TCR beta CDR3 regions consisted of RNA transcripts. TCR CDR3 regions were first amplified by RT-PCR with HTBI primers. TCRdb passed the multiplex PCR reads through MiXCR, listing each CDR3 protein once. The sample has almost 600,000 distinct CDR3 sequences, 46% seen once; the top ten hold around 8%. The specimen sequenced was peripheral blood or thyroid tissue (not recorded which). The chain links TRBV2 to TRBJ1-5; possible D gene TRBD1, 5 bases. The receptor was isolated from a woman between 18 and 29 years old with Graves' hyperthyroidism. The CDR3 DNA reads TGTGCCAGCGGACATACCGATCAGCCCCAGCATTTT. This codes for CASGHTDQPQHF.